This T cell receptor (beta chain) was recorded in a study of CD8+ T cells in alopecia areata (dated by TCRdb to between 2018 and 2020). Regarding the complete study: Treated patients were enrolled in an open-label pilot trial of oral tofacitinib, 5 to 10 mg twice daily, for moderate-to-severe alopecia areata. Biopsies were taken from tofacitinib-treated patients at baseline and again at 4 and 24 weeks into treatment, and several of those patients also had a later scalp biopsy. Tofacitinib was given for 6 to 18 months, followed by 6 months of follow-up off drug to assess delayed response and recurrence. TCRbeta CDR3 regions were amplified by immunoSEQ multiplex PCR with 35 Vbeta forward and 13 Jbeta reverse primers. In treated patients, disease severity was measured using the SALT score, which gives the percentage of scalp surface area affected. Scalp clonality was compared across normal scalp (n=4), patchy alopecia areata scalp (n=8), and alopecia totalis/universalis scalp (n=8). RNA came from the PAXgene miRNA kit for fixed scalp, the miRNeasy kit for PBMCs, and the RNeasy kit for mouse skin. Human TCRbeta sequencing covered scalp tissue and sorted CD4+ and CD8+ peripheral blood T cells from patchy and totalis/universalis alopecia areata patients and healthy controls. To study T cell clonal expansion in alopecia areata, the researchers applied high-throughput TCRbeta sequencing to both the C3H/HeJ mouse model and human patients. The paper as a whole reports these results and caveats: Tofacitinib significantly decreased scalp clonality and the number of expanded CD8+ clones among the top 100 scalp clones. Many expanded lesional clones persisted in scalp and blood during tofacitinib treatment, which may partly explain relapse after stopping treatment. Shared TCR sequences between patients were less evident than in mice, which may be partly attributable to HLA diversity in the patient population. Compared with normal scalp, lesional scalp, particularly in alopecia totalis/universalis, had higher clonality and more expanded CD8+ clones, which suggests antigenic drive. Because the treated cohort was small and included a single nonresponder, larger studies are needed to assess links between baseline CD8+ expansion and response. Unlike mouse skin, which is dominated by gammadelta T cells, normal human skin has resident alphabeta T cells that are also sequenced, and this complicates analysis of the scalp TCR repertoire.

The method was the immunoSEQ multiplex PCR assay. To provide template for TCR sequencing, every sample had RNA extracted and reverse transcribed into cDNA. First-strand cDNA was synthesized using SuperScript III with a 2:1 mix of oligo-dT and random hexamers. Amplification bias was assessed with a synthetic immune receptor repertoire, and residual bias was removed computationally. As for how the authors treated the data: Raw reads were preprocessed for error removal, and CDR3 was defined according to IMGT conventions as running from the conserved cysteine to phenylalanine. Clonality was computed by normalizing Shannon entropy by log2 of the number of productive unique TCRs and subtracting the result from 1. Whether scalp clones were CD4 or CD8 was inferred by matching scalp TCRbeta sequences against CD4 and CD8 repertoires sorted from blood. TCRdb took this table from immuneACCESS and kept in-frame rearrangements with V and J called. Such tables lack part of the clones; where checked against another copy, unresolved V genes explain under half of the gap, and the rest is unexplained. For V, J and clone size, that table is used; D and trimming come from the DNA. The sample table shows more than 90,000 clones, and approximately 52% are seen once. The ten largest clones represent approximately 29% of the sample.

The time point label on this specimen signifies: about 4 weeks on oral tofacitinib. This specimen's treatment or condition label, interpreted: oral pan-JAK inhibitor, 5-10 mg twice daily. From alopecia areata patients, peripheral blood was collected along with lesional scalp punch biopsies. PBMCs were isolated by density centrifugation and stained for CD3, CD4 and CD8, and CD4+ and CD8+ T cells were sorted on a FACSAria. V trim: 4 bases; J trim: 4 bases; unmatched bases: 3. The CDR1 and CDR2 encoded by the germline V gene are SQVTM and ANQGSEA. CDR3 length: 13 amino acids, cysteine to phenylalanine. Only the CDR3 region is kept as DNA, spanning 39 bases read in frame from base 1. This clone has only a few counts. Its antigen is currently not known. No much larger clone is present one base from it, and per-base qualities are unavailable.

Sequenced here: CD8+ T cells sorted from blood, sampled at week 4, from a patient treated with tofacitinib. The source of this sequence is a human donor with alopecia areata. The chain couples TRBV29-1 to TRBJ2-1, with 8 middle bases fitting TRBD2. For the CDR3, the sequence is CSVGLANYNEQFF. The sequenced DNA is TGCAGCGTTGGACTAGCGAATTACAATGAGCAGTTCTTC.